The 4 T cell receptor beta chains below come from one sample, sequenced in a study of neurological immune-mediated disorders. Each CDR3 protein gets one entry after TCRdb re-called the 5' RACE reads with MiXCR. This sample yields approximately 68,000 distinct CDR3 sequences, of which under 5.5% are seen a single time; 2.2% belongs to the top ten. Sequencing was performed on PBMCs. These receptors all stem from a woman aged 70-85 years with multiple sclerosis.

In its sample, this clonotype was seen many times. This chain joins TRBV6-5 and TRBJ2-3; D not certain. Trimming removed 2 bases at V and 2 bases at J, with 8 bases between. Germline V gene sequence: CDR1 MNHEY, CDR2 SVGAGI. CDR3 length: 14 amino acids. The CDR3 coding sequence is TGTGCCAGCAGTTACCTTCTCCCCACAGATACGCAGTATTTT. This sequence encodes CASSYLLPTDTQYF.

At least ten counts were recorded for this clonotype. The gene calls are TRBV14 and TRBJ2-1; 7 nucleotides line up with TRBD2. V shed 4 bases, J shed 7 bases, and the junction held 13 bases outside the gene matches. The CDR3 has 16 residues. Germline V CDR1 and CDR2: SGHDN, FVKESK. The CDR3 bases are TGTGCCAGCAGCCGGATTAAAACGGGAGGCCCGAATGAGCAGTTCTTC. Amino acid sequence: CASSRIKTGGPNEQFF.

This clonotype was picked up many times. The genes are TRBV2 and TRBJ2-1; a weak D match, TRBD2 (6 bases). Trimming cost V 4 bases and J 0 bases, with 13 bases left between them. Germline CDR1 is SNHLY and CDR2 is FYNNEI. The CDR3 is 16 amino acids. CDR3 bases: TGTGCCAGCAGTGGACAAGCGGGCGGCTCCTACAATGAGCAGTTCTTC. Protein product: CASSGQAGGSYNEQFF.

To note about this clonotype: It may be a read error: a sequence one base away is much more abundant. The CDR3 region is CASSFLGLGQGVYNEQFF. As DNA, the CDR3 is TGTGCCAGCAGCTTTTTGGGATTGGGACAGGGTGTCTACAATGAGCAGTTCTTC. V gene TRBV7-9 combines with J gene TRBJ2-1; 9 nucleotides agree with TRBD1. The CDR3 is 18 amino acids. V was clipped by 3 bases and J by 3 bases; unmatched bases: 12. The V gene's germline CDR1 is SEHNR and CDR2 FQNEAQ (reference sequence).